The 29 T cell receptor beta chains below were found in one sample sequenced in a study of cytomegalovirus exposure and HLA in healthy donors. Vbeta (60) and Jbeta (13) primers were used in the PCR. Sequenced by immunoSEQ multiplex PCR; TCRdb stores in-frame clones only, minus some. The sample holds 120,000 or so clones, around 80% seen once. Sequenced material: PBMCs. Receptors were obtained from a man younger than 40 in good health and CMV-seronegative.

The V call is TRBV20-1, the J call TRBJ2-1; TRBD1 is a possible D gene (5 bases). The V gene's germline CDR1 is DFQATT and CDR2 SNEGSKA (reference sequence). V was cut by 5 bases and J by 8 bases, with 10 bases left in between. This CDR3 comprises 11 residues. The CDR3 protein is CSASQTDEQFF. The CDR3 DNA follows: TGCAGTGCTTCCCAGACAGATGAGCAGTTCTTC.

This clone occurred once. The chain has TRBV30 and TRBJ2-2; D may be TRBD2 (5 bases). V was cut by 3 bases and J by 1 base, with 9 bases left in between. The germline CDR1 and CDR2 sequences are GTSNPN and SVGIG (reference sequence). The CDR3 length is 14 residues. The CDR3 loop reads CAWRLGRNTGELFF. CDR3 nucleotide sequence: TGTGCCTGGAGGTTGGGGAGGAACACCGGGGAGCTGTTTTTT. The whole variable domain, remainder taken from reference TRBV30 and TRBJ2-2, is SQTIHQWPATLVQPVGSPLSLECTVEGTSNPNLYWYRQAAGRGLQLLFYSVGIGQISSEVPQNLSASRPQDRQFILSSKKLLLSDSGFYLCAWRLGRNTGELFFGEGSRLTVL.

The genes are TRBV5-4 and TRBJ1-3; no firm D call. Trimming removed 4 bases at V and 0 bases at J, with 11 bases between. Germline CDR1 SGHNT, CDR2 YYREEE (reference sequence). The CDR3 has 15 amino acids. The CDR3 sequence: CASSATGSSGNTIYF. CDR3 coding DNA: TGTGCCAGCAGCGCGACCGGGAGCTCTGGAAACACCATATATTTT. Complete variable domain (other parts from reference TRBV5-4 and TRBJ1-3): ETGVTQSPTHLIKTRGQQVTLRCSSQSGHNTVSWYQQALGQGPQFIFQYYREEENGRGNFPPRFSGLQFPNYSSELNVNALELDDSALYLCASSATGSSGNTIYFGEGSWLTVV.

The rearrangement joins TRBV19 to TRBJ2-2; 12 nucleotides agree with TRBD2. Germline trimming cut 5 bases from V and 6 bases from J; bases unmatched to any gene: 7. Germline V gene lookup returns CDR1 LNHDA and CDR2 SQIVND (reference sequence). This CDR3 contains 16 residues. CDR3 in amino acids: CASSLPTSGSSGELFF. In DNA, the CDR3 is TGTGCCAGTAGTTTACCGACTAGCGGGAGCTCCGGGGAGCTGTTTTTT.

CDR3 sequence reads: CASSLIVRGAYEQYF. CDR3 in DNA: TGTGCCAGCAGCTTGATAGTCAGGGGAGCTTACGAGCAGTACTTC. The V and J genes are TRBV5-6 and TRBJ2-7; a possible D gene is TRBD1 (6 bases). Trimming removed 1 base at V and 4 bases at J, with 15 bases between. The germline gives CDR1 SGHDT, CDR2 YYEEEE. The CDR3 sequence is 15 residues long. Together with reference TRBV5-6 and TRBJ2-7, the CDR3 gives the full variable domain: DAGVTQSPTHLIKTRGQQVTLRCSPKSGHDTVSWYQQALGQGPQFIFQYYEEEERQRGNFPDRFSGHQFPNYSSELNVNALLLGDSALYLCASSLIVRGAYEQYFGPGTRLTVT.

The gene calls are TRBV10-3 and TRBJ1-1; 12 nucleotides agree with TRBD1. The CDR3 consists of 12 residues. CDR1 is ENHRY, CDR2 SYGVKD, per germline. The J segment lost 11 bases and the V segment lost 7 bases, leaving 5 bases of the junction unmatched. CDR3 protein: CAITQGQGAAFF. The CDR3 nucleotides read TGTGCCATCACCCAGGGACAGGGGGCGGCTTTCTTT.

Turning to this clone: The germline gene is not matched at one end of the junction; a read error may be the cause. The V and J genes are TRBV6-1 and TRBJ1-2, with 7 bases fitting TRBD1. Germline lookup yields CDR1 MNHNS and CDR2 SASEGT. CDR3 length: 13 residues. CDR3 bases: TGTGCCAGCAGTGATAGGGAAGGCGACAGGGAGTTCTTC. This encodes CASSDREGDREFF.

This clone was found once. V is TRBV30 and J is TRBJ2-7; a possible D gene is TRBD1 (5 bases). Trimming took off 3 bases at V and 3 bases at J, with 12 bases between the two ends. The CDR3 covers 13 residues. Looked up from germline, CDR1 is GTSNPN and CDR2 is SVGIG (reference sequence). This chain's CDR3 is CAWRDKTVYEQYF. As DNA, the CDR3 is TGTGCCTGGAGGGATAAGACAGTCTACGAGCAGTACTTC.

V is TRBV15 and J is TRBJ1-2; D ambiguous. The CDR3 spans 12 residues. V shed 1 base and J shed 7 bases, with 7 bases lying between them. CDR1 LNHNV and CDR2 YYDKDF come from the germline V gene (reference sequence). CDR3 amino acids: CATSRAGFGYTF. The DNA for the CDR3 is TGTGCCACCAGCAGAGCGGGGTTTGGCTACACCTTC.

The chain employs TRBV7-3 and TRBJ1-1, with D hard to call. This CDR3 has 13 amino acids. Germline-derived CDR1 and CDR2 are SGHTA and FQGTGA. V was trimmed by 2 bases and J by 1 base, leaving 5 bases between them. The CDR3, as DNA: TGTGCCAGCAGCTTAGTCAAGAACACTGAAGCTTTCTTT. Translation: CASSLVKNTEAFF.

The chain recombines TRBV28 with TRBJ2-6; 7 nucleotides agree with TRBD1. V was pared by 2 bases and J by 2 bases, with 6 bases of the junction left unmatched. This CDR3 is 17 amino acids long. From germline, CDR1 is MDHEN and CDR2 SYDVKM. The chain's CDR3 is CASSLGRGRPGANVLTF. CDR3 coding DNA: TGTGCCAGCAGTTTAGGAAGGGGGCGACCTGGGGCCAACGTCCTGACTTTC.

In nucleotides, the CDR3 is TGTGCCAGCAGCTCACTGGCGGGGGGGGCAACTAATGAAAAACTGTTTTTT. Protein: CASSSLAGGATNEKLFF. This sequence joins TRBV28 and TRBJ1-4; tentatively, D is TRBD1 (5 bases). Germline V gene data show CDR1 as MDHEN and CDR2 as SYDVKM. There are 17 residues in the CDR3. The V gene lost 6 bases and the J gene lost 0 bases, with 17 bases spanning the gap.

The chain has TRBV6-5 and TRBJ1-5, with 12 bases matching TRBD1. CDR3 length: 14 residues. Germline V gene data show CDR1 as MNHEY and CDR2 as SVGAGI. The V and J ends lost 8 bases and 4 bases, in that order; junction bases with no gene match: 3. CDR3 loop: CASGTGGGNQPQHF. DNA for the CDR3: TGTGCCAGCGGGACAGGGGGCGGAAATCAGCCCCAGCATTTT.

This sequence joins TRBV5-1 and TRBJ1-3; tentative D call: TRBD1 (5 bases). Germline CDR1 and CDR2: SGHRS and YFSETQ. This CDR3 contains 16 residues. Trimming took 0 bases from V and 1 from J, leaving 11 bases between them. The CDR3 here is CASSLGRGPSGNTIYF. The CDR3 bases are TGCGCCAGCAGCTTGGGAAGGGGCCCATCTGGAAACACCATATATTTT.

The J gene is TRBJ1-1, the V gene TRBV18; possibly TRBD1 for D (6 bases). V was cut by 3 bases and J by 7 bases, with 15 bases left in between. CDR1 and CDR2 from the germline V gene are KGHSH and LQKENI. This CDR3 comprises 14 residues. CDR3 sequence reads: CASSPALGQFEAFF. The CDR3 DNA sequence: TGTGCCAGCTCACCGGCCCTTGGACAGTTTGAAGCTTTCTTT.

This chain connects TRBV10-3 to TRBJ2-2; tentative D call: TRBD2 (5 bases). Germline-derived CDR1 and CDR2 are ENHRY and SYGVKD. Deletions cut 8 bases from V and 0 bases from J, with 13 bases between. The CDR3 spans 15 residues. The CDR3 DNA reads TGTGCCATCCGGGCCGCCGGGACGAACACCGGGGAGCTGTTTTTT. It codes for CAIRAAGTNTGELFF.

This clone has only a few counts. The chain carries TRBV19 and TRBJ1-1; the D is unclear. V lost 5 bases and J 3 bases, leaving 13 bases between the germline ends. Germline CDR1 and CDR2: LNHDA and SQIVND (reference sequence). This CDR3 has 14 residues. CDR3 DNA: TGTGCCAGTAGTCCAGGTGATGAGTACACTGAAGCTTTCTTT. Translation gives CASSPGDEYTEAFF.

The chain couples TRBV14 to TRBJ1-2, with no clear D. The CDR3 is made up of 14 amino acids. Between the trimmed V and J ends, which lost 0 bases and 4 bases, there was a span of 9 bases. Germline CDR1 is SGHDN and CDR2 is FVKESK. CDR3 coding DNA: TGTGCCAGCAGCCAAGAGGCAGACTCCTATGGCTACACCTTC. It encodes CASSQEADSYGYTF. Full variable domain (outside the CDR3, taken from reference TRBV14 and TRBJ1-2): EAGVTQFPSHSVIEKGQTVTLRCDPISGHDNLYWYRRVMGKEIKFLLHFVKESKQDESGMPNNRFLAERTGGTYSTLKVQPAELEDSGVYFCASSQEADSYGYTFGSGTRLTVV.

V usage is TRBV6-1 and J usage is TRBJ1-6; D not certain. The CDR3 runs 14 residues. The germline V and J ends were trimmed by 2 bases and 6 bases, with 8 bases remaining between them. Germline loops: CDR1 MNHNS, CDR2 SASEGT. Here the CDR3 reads CASSENRGNSPLHF. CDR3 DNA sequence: TGTGCCAGCAGTGAAAACCGGGGTAATTCACCCCTCCACTTT.

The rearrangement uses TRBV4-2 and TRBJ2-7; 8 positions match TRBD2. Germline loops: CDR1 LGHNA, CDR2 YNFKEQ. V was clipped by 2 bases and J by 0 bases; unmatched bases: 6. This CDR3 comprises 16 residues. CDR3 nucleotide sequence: TGTGCCAGCAGCCAACGTAGCGGGGAAAACTCCTACGAGCAGTACTTC. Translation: CASSQRSGENSYEQYF.

The CDR3 DNA follows: TGTGCCAGCAGCTTGTGGGGGCCCAGTAGGTACGAGCAGTACTTC. It encodes CASSLWGPSRYEQYF. V usage is TRBV5-6 and J usage is TRBJ2-7; TRBD1 is a possible D gene (6 bases). Trimming took off 1 base at V and 4 bases at J, with 15 bases between the two ends. The CDR3 consists of 15 residues. Germline CDR1 SGHDT, CDR2 YYEEEE.

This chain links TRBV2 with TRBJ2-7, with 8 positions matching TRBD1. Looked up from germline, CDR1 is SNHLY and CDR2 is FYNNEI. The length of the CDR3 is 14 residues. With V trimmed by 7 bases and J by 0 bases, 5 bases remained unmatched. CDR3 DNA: TGTGCCAGCAAACGGACAGGGAGCTCCTACGAGCAGTACTTC. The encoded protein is CASKRTGSSYEQYF.

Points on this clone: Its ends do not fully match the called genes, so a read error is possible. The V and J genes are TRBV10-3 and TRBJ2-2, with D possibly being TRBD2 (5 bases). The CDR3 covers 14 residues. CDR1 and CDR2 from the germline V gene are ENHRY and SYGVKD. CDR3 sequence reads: CAIREGVRAGELLF. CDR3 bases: TGTGCCATCCGAGAGGGAGTGAGGGCCGGGGAGCTGCTTTTT.

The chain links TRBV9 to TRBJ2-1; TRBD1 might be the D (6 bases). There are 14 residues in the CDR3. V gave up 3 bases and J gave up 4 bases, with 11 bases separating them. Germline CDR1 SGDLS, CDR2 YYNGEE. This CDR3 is CASSAGQEYNEQFF. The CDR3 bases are TGTGCCAGCAGCGCGGGACAAGAGTACAATGAGCAGTTCTTC.

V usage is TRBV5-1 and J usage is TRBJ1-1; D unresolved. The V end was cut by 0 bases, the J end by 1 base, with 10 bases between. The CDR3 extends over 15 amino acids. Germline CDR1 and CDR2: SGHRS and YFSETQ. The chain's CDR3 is CASSLAGSPNTEAFF. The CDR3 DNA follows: TGCGCCAGCAGCTTGGCGGGGAGTCCGAACACTGAAGCTTTCTTT.

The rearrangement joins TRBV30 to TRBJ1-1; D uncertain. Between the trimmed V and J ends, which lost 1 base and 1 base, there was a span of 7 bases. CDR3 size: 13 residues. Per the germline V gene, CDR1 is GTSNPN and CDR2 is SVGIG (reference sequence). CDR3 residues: CAWSENTNTEAFF. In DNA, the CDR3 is TGTGCCTGGAGTGAAAACACGAACACTGAAGCTTTCTTT. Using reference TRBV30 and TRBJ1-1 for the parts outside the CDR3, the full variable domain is SQTIHQWPATLVQPVGSPLSLECTVEGTSNPNLYWYRQAAGRGLQLLFYSVGIGQISSEVPQNLSASRPQDRQFILSSKKLLLSDSGFYLCAWSENTNTEAFFGQGTRLTVV.

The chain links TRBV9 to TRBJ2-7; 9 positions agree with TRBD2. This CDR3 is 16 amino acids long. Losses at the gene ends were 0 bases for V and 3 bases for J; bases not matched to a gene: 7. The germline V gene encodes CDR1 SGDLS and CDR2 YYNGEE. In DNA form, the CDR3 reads TGTGCCAGCAGCGTAGGGACGACTAGCGGTTTCTACGAGCAGTACTTC. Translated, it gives CASSVGTTSGFYEQYF.

The CDR3 nucleotides are TGCAGCGTTGAAGAGGTACAGGGGAGGAATGAGCAGTTCTTC. Translating gives CSVEEVQGRNEQFF. The V call is TRBV29-1, the J call TRBJ2-1; weak D call: TRBD1 (7 bases). The ends were cut back, 0 bases at V and 7 bases at J, with 13 bases in the middle. The CDR3 loop spans 14 amino acids. Germline V gene sequence: CDR1 SQVTM, CDR2 ANQGSEA.

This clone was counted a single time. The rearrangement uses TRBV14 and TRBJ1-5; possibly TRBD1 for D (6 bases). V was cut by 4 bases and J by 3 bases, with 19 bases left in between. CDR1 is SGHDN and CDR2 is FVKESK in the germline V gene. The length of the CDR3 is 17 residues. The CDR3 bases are TGTGCCAGCAGCCTGGGCCAGGCGGGGGGCTACAATCAGCCCCAGCATTTT. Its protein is CASSLGQAGGYNQPQHF.